This T cell receptor (beta chain) was recorded in a study of T cell clonality in common variable immunodeficiency. J gave up 9 bases and V 4 bases, and 11 bases lay outside the gene matches. The length of the CDR3 is 17 residues. This clone was detected ten times or more. Coverage ceases 3 residues before the CDR3 finishes, and the germline J gene fills in the end. Sequencing was performed with immunoSEQ multiplex PCR; in TCRdb, only in-frame clones are kept and a portion is missing. Singletons are absent from the sample, which has about 40,000 clones. The genes are TRBV12-3 or TRBV12-4 and TRBJ2-1, with 14 nucleotides matching TRBD2. The sequence derives from a person aged 18-69 years in good health. The specimen was peripheral blood mononuclear cells. CDR3 in amino acids: CASSSPLTSGRAIEQFF. The sequenced part of the CDR3 DNA is TGTGCCAGCAGTTCCCCACTGACTAGCGGGAGGGCGATTGAG.